The source of this T cell receptor beta chain is a study of blood T cell repertoires in COVID-19. Study as a whole: Sites in the United States, Italy and Spain provided acute and convalescent COVID-19 samples. PBMCs, B-cell-depleted T cells, or T cells were the source of the cDNA or gDNA that made up the material.

In the authors' workflow: From reference gene primer amplification, estimates of nucleated cell counts were derived. Sequencing was performed with immunoSEQ multiplex PCR; in TCRdb, only in-frame clones are kept and a portion is missing. The V and J calls and clone size come from that table; D and trimming were worked out from the DNA. The sample shows approximately 74,000 clones, 80% to 95% of them seen only once. The sample was peripheral blood. The receptor was derived from a woman between 55 and 75 years old with active COVID-19.

In DNA form, the CDR3 reads TGTGCCAGCAGTTACTCGAGTTATGGCTACACCTTC. This encodes CASSYSSYGYTF. This rearrangement joins TRBV6-2 or TRBV6-3 to TRBJ1-2; D is unclear. CDR1 is MNHEY, CDR2 SVGEGT, per germline. The V end was cut by 0 bases, the J end by 5 bases, with 4 bases between. This CDR3 region has 12 residues.